The entry below describes one T cell receptor beta chain. Its antigen remains unidentified. The V gene's germline CDR1 is SGHRS and CDR2 YFSETQ. V was shortened by 2 bases and J by 0 bases, with 15 bases between the two germline ends. This CDR3 spans 17 amino acids. The sample belongs to a study of T-cell reconstitution after alpha-beta-depleted transplantation in children. The study's findings and limits: At one year after transplant, newly produced T cells mostly accounted for T-cell counts and diversity.

Unique molecular identifiers were used in preparing the TCRbeta library. Using its own MiXCR run on the PCR reads, TCRdb lists one record per CDR3 protein. The sample lists 610,000 or so distinct CDR3 sequences; 25% to 30% were seen once. The source material was PBMCs, sampled before TCRalphabeta/CD19-depleted stem cell transplant. V usage is TRBV5-1 and J usage is TRBJ2-1; D is tentatively TRBD1 or TRBD2 (5 bases each). This TCR came from a boy under three years old with Wiskott-Aldrich syndrome, due to receive a stem cell transplant. The CDR3 DNA is TGCGCCAGCAGCTTCTCGTTAGGGGACCGCTCCTACAATGAGCAGTTCTTC. Its translation is CASSFSLGDRSYNEQFF.